The 8 T cell receptor beta chains in this list originate from one sample, sequenced in a study of blood T cells in healthy people across ages. Next came a second PCR, run for roughly 6 to 11 cycles, which used a sample-barcoded 5' primer along with a J-beta primer mix. TCRdb used MiXCR to reprocess the 5' RACE reads, holding one entry per CDR3 protein. The repertoire holds about 900,000 distinct CDR3 sequences, with about 62% as singletons. The sample was blood. The receptors derive from a man between 25 and 39 years old in good health.

V usage is TRBV29-1 and J usage is TRBJ2-7; 7 bases align to TRBD1. Germline CDR1 SQVTM, CDR2 ANQGSEA. J gave up 7 bases and V 4 bases, and 7 bases lay outside the gene matches. This CDR3 is built from 12 residues. The CDR3 reads CSVVQGSGEQYF. CDR3 DNA sequence: TGCAGCGTTGTACAGGGGTCGGGAGAGCAGTACTTC.

The rearrangement joins TRBV7-2 to TRBJ1-2, with TRBD1 identical over 7 bases. This CDR3 contains 15 residues. The junction had 9 bases not matched to a gene; V was cut back by 5 bases and J by 3 bases. Germline V gene data show CDR1 as SGHTA and CDR2 as FQGNSA. The CDR3 DNA reads as TGTGCCAGCAGCCCCGTGACAGGGATGGACTATGGCTACACCTTC. Residues: CASSPVTGMDYGYTF.

V gene TRBV29-1 combines with J gene TRBJ1-2; 11 bases match TRBD1. This CDR3 comprises 14 residues. V dropped 0 bases and J dropped 5; count of bases not matched to a gene: 2. Germline CDR1 and CDR2: SQVTM and ANQGSEA. The CDR3 bases are TGCAGCGTTGAAGATGGGACAGGGGGTTATGGCTACACCTTC. It specifies CSVEDGTGGYGYTF.

The chain uses TRBV20-1 and TRBJ2-3; D might be TRBD1 (5 bases). The V gene's germline CDR1 is DFQATT and CDR2 SNEGSKA (reference sequence). The V end was cut by 3 bases, the J end by 6 bases, with 13 bases between. This CDR3 contains 13 residues. The CDR3 is CSASSQAHDTQYF. The DNA of the CDR3 is TGCAGTGCTAGCTCACAGGCGCACGATACGCAGTATTTT.

This clonotype turned up a few times. CDR3 coding DNA: TGTGCCAGCAGCCTAACTCGCAATGAGCAGTTCTTC. Translated: CASSLTRNEQFF. This sequence joins TRBV14 and TRBJ2-1; D not certain. Germline assignment: CDR1 SGHDN and CDR2 FVKESK. The CDR3 totals 12 residues. Trimming cost V 4 bases and J 6 bases, with 7 bases left between them.

The chain carries TRBV10-3 and TRBJ2-3, with D unresolved. The germline V and J ends were trimmed by 0 bases and 2 bases, with 15 bases remaining between them. Germline V CDR1 and CDR2: ENHRY, SYGVKD. The CDR3 covers 17 residues. The CDR3 region is CAISESGPMAYTDTQYF. DNA of the CDR3: TGTGCCATCAGTGAGTCCGGTCCGATGGCCTACACAGATACGCAGTATTTT.

The chain uses TRBV7-2 and TRBJ2-5; TRBD2 matches at 7 bases. The CDR3 extends over 16 amino acids. Germline CDR1 is SGHTA and CDR2 is FQGNSA. The V and J ends lost 0 bases and 2 bases, in that order; junction bases with no gene match: 6. CDR3 nucleotides: TGTGCCAGCAGCTTAGCGCGAGGGCGGGGGCAAGAGACCCAGTACTTC. It codes for CASSLARGRGQETQYF.

The rearrangement links TRBV15 to TRBJ2-3; D remains ambiguous. The length of the CDR3 is 16 residues. Germline assignment: CDR1 LNHNV and CDR2 YYDKDF (reference sequence). Between the trimmed V and J ends, which lost 4 bases and 3 bases, there was a span of 17 bases. The CDR3, as DNA: TGTGCCACCAGCACAACATTAGAAAGGCGGACAGATACGCAGTATTTT. This translates into CATSTTLERRTDTQYF.